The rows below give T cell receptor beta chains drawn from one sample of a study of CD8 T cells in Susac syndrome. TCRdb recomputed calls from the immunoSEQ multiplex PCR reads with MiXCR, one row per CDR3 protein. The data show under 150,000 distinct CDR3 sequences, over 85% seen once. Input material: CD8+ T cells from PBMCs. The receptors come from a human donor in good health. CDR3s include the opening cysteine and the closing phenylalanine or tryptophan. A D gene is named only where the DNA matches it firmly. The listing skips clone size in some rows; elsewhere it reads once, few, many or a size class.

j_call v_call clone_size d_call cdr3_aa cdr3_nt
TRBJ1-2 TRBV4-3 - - CASSQSRDTSLYGYTF TGCGCCAGCAGCCAAAGCCGGGACACCTCCCTCTATGGCTACACCTTC
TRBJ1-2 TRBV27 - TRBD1 CASSFTGVGYTF TGTGCCAGCAGTTTCACAGGGGTAGGCTACACCTTC
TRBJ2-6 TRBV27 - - CASSYSSGANVLTF TGTGCCAGCAGTTACAGCTCTGGGGCCAACGTCCTGACTTTC
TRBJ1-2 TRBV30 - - CAWSASYGYTF TGTGCCTGGAGTGCCAGCTATGGCTACACCTTC
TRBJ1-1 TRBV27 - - CASSLSVAATEAFF TGTGCCAGCAGTTTATCGGTGGCGGCCACTGAAGCTTTCTTT
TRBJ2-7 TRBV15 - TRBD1 CATSRPPGQRYEQYF TGTGCCACCAGCAGACCCCCGGGACAGAGGTACGAGCAGTACTTC
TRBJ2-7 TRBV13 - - CASSSRLTGYEQYF TGTGCCAGCAGCTCGCGTCTAACAGGGTACGAGCAGTACTTC
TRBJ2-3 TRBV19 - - CASSHGDTQYF TGTGCCAGTAGTCACGGGGATACGCAGTATTTT
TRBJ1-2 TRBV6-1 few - CASSLVGNGYTF TGTGCCAGCAGTTTGGTGGGAAATGGCTACACCTTC
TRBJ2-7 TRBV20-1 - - CSAIGLGLGSYEQYF TGCAGTGCTATCGGCCTGGGACTCGGCTCCTACGAGCAGTACTTC
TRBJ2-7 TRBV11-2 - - CASSLAISSISYEQYF TGTGCCAGCAGCTTAGCCATTAGTTCAATCTCGTACGAGCAGTACTTC
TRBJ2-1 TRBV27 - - CASSFVPSDEQFF TGTGCCAGCAGTTTTGTCCCTAGCGATGAGCAGTTCTTC
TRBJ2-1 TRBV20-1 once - CSARKEGGILSYNEQFF TGCAGTGCTAGAAAAGAGGGAGGAATCCTGTCCTACAATGAGCAGTTCTTC
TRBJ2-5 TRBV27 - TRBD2 CASSLTSGLETQYF TGTGCCAGCAGTTTAACTAGCGGGCTAGAGACCCAGTACTTC
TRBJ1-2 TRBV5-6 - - CASSLASQGLSGYTF TGTGCCAGCAGCTTGGCGAGTCAGGGACTCTCTGGCTACACCTTC
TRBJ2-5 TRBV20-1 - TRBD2 CSARLGLAGGETQYF TGCAGTGCCCGCCTGGGACTAGCGGGAGGGGAGACCCAGTACTTC
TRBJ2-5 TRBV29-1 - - CSVVRETQYF TGCAGCGTTGTCCGTGAGACCCAGTACTTC
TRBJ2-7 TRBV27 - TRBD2 CASSLRLAGYEQYF TGTGCCAGCAGCCTCCGACTAGCGGGGTACGAGCAGTACTTC
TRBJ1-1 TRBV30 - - CAWSEPGLSTEAFF TGTGCCTGGAGTGAACCAGGTCTGAGCACTGAAGCTTTCTTT
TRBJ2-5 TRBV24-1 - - CATSGYSGETQYF TGTGCCACCAGTGGTTACAGTGGAGAGACCCAGTACTTC
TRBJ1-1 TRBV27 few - CASSLGMNTEAFF TGTGCCAGCAGTTTAGGTATGAACACTGAAGCTTTCTTT
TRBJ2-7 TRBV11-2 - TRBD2 CASSSLAGVLEQYF TGTGCCAGCAGCAGCCTAGCGGGAGTCCTCGAGCAGTACTTC
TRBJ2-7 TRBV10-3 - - CAISGGTYEQYF TGTGCCATCAGTGGAGGGACTTACGAGCAGTACTTC
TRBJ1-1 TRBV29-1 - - CSVLGRGPTEAFF TGCAGCGTTTTAGGTCGGGGGCCCACTGAAGCTTTCTTT
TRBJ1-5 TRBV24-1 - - CATDAGLNQPQHF TGTGCCACCGACGCGGGTCTCAATCAGCCCCAGCATTTT
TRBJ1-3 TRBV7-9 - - CASSARTASGNTIYF TGTGCCAGCAGCGCCCGGACAGCCTCTGGAAACACCATATATTTT
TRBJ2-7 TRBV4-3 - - CASSPQGDPGHEQYF TGCGCCAGCAGCCCACAAGGAGATCCGGGCCACGAGCAGTACTTC
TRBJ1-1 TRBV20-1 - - CSARVGGTEAFF TGCAGTGCTAGAGTGGGGGGGACTGAAGCTTTCTTT
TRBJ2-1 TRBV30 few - CAWSVVVMDEQFF TGTGCCTGGAGTGTAGTGGTGATGGATGAGCAGTTCTTC
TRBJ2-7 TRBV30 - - CAGRVGYEQYF TGTGCCGGTCGAGTGGGGTACGAGCAGTACTTC
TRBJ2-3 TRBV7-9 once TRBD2 CASSPSGSLTDTQYF TGTGCCAGCAGCCCTAGCGGGAGTCTGACAGATACGCAGTATTTT
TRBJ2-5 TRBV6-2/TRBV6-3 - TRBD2 CASSYAGEPEETQYF TGTGCCAGCAGTTATGCGGGGGAACCTGAAGAGACCCAGTACTTC
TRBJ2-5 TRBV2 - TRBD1 CASEGQLQETQYF TGTGCCAGCGAGGGACAGTTACAAGAGACCCAGTACTTC
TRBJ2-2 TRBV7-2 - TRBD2 CAWGLAGTGELFF TGTGCCTGGGGACTAGCGGGAACCGGGGAGCTGTTTTTT
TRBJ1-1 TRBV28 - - CASSCRGCSEAFF TGTGCCAGCAGTTGCAGGGGATGCAGTGAAGCTTTCTTT
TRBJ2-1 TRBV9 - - CASSSLGGTWPNEQFF TGTGCCAGCAGCTCACTAGGTGGGACTTGGCCCAATGAGCAGTTCTTC
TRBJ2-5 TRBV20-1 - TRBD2 CSATNVGGAETQYF TGCAGTGCCACCAACGTGGGAGGGGCAGAGACCCAGTACTTC
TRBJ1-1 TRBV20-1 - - CSARWRTNTEAFF TGCAGTGCTAGGTGGAGGACTAACACTGAAGCTTTCTTT
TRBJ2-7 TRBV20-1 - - CSANKLVDTAYEQYF TGCAGTGCCAATAAACTAGTAGATACTGCCTACGAGCAGTACTTC
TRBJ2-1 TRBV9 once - CASSASQGSYNEQFF TGTGCCAGCAGCGCTTCTCAGGGGTCCTACAATGAGCAGTTCTTC
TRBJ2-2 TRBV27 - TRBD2 CASSLGLAGVTNTGELFF TGTGCCAGCAGTCTAGGACTAGCGGGAGTGACGAACACCGGGGAGCTGTTTTTT
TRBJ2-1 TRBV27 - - CASSLIADSSYNEQFF TGTGCCAGCAGTTTAATAGCGGATAGCTCCTACAATGAGCAGTTCTTC
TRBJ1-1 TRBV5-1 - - CASSLVQVNAEAFF TGCGCCAGCAGCTTGGTTCAGGTCAACGCTGAAGCTTTCTTT
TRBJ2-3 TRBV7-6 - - CASSLALEVVNTQYF TGTGCCAGCAGCTTAGCGCTTGAGGTTGTAAATACGCAGTATTTT
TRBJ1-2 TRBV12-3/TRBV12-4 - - CASSSGVAVDYGYTF TGTGCCAGCAGTTCCGGGGTAGCAGTGGACTATGGCTACACCTTC
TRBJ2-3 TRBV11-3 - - CASSSVKGTGTDTQYF TGTGCCAGCAGCTCCGTTAAGGGGACTGGCACAGATACGCAGTATTTT
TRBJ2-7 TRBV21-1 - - CASSKYGTSSYEQYF TGTGCCAGCAGCAAGTACGGGACGTCGTCCTACGAGCAGTACTTC
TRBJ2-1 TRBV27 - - CASSFGLALNEQFF TGTGCCAGCAGTTTTGGGCTAGCGCTCAATGAGCAGTTCTTC
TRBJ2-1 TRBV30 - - CAWSPNEQFF TGTGCCTGGAGTCCTAATGAGCAGTTCTTC
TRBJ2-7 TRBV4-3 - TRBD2 CASSQGGSGRCFYEQYF TGCGCCAGCAGCCAAGGGGGTAGCGGGAGATGTTTCTACGAGCAGTACTTC